A single sample is the source of the 3 T cell receptor beta chains below, sequenced in a study of patients and donors after allogeneic stem cell transplantation. TCRdb re-called the RT-PCR reads through MiXCR, storing one row per CDR3 protein. The sample records over 400,000 distinct CDR3 sequences, 16% being singletons. The source material was blood, either unsorted or a sorted T cell fraction (not recorded which). The receptor set was obtained from a human donor who was either an allogeneic HSCT recipient or a stem cell or donor lymphocyte infusion donor (not recorded which). It is not recorded whose cells these are; they may come from a transplant donor.

The CDR3 spells CSARDRLGRGGSSYNEQFF. In nucleotides, the CDR3 is TGCAGTGCTAGAGATAGATTAGGTCGCGGGGGGAGCTCCTACAATGAGCAGTTCTTC. The chain combines TRBV20-1 with TRBJ2-1, with TRBD2 matching 8 bases. Trimming at V came to 0 bases and at J to 0 bases, leaving 13 bases not matched to a gene. The CDR3 loop spans 19 amino acids. Germline V gives CDR1 DFQATT, CDR2 SNEGSKA (reference sequence).

This clonotype was seen more than once but under ten times. This rearrangement joins TRBV18 to TRBJ2-1; tentatively, D is TRBD1 (6 bases). The V gene's germline CDR1 is KGHSH and CDR2 LQKENI. CDR3 size: 13 residues. Trimming stripped 4 bases from V and 9 bases from J, with 13 bases between. The CDR3 spells CASSQQGKGEQFF. For the CDR3, the DNA is TGTGCCAGCTCACAACAGGGAAAGGGTGAGCAGTTCTTC.

Many counts were recorded for this clonotype. V and J are TRBV9 and TRBJ1-3; D not certain. Between the trimmed V and J ends, which lost 1 base and 0 bases, there was a span of 14 bases. The length of the CDR3 is 17 residues. Germline V gene lookup returns CDR1 SGDLS and CDR2 YYNGEE. The DNA of the CDR3 is TGTGCCAGCAGCGTAACCGCGGGCAGATCCTCTGGAAACACCATATATTTT. Protein: CASSVTAGRSSGNTIYF.